Following are 18 T cell receptor beta chains from one sample sequenced in a study of identical twins. TCRdb re-called the 5' RACE reads with MiXCR, one entry per CDR3 protein. This table has just under 650,000 distinct CDR3 sequences, 7% to 7.5% appearing once. This sample also belongs to another study, concerning yellow fever vaccine responses in identical twins.

Sequencing was performed on PBMCs. All receptors come from a young woman in good health.

This clonotype has only a few counts. The V gene is TRBV29-1, the J gene TRBJ2-5; 8 bases map to TRBD2. CDR3 size: 14 residues. V lost 4 bases, J lost 5 bases, and 9 bases stayed unmatched. Germline CDR1 SQVTM, CDR2 ANQGSEA. The CDR3 loop reads CSVGPGGPGETQYF. CDR3 DNA: TGCAGCGTTGGCCCGGGAGGGCCTGGGGAGACCCAGTACTTC.

This clonotype has just a few counts. J is TRBJ2-3 and V is TRBV2, with TRBD2 as a possible D gene (5 bases). CDR1 and CDR2 from the germline V gene are SNHLY and FYNNEI. The CDR3 runs 14 residues. V lost 10 bases, J lost 1 base, and 15 bases lay in between. The CDR3 spells CANQSDSRTDTQYF. CDR3 DNA sequence: TGTGCCAACCAGTCGGACTCCCGCACAGATACGCAGTATTTT.

This clonotype was recorded a few times. This chain links TRBV28 with TRBJ2-7, with D unclear. Per germline, CDR1 MDHEN and CDR2 SYDVKM. V was clipped by 4 bases and J by 1 base, with 5 bases between them. The CDR3 contains 12 residues. CDR3 amino acids: CASSSVSYEQYF. DNA of the CDR3: TGTGCCAGCAGTTCAGTGTCCTACGAGCAGTACTTC.

This clonotype was counted at least ten times. The chain uses TRBV5-1 and TRBJ1-6, with TRBD1 matching over 7 bases. Germline V gives CDR1 SGHRS, CDR2 YFSETQ. V shed 4 bases, J shed 8 bases, and the junction held 6 bases outside the gene matches. This CDR3 spans 14 amino acids. The CDR3 loop is CASSLGQRDSPLHF. In DNA form, the CDR3 reads TGCGCCAGCAGCCTGGGACAGAGGGATTCACCCCTCCACTTT.

This clonotype was seen repeatedly, ten times or more. CDR3 DNA: TGTGCCATCAGTGCCGACAGGGGTATGAACACTGAAGCTTTCTTT. It encodes CAISADRGMNTEAFF. V is TRBV10-3 and J is TRBJ1-1; 8 bases line up with TRBD1. The V segment lost 4 bases and the J segment 0 bases; nucleotides outside the gene matches: 4. The CDR3 sequence is 15 residues long. Germline CDR1 and CDR2: ENHRY and SYGVKD.

This clonotype was observed a few times. The J gene is TRBJ2-3, the V gene TRBV20-1, with D hard to call. Germline CDR1 reads DFQATT; CDR2 reads SNEGSKA (reference sequence). The ends were cut back, 0 bases at V and 2 bases at J, with 12 bases in the middle. This CDR3 contains 15 residues. The CDR3 region is CSARDPADHTDTQYF. In nucleotides, the CDR3 is TGCAGTGCTAGAGACCCTGCGGACCACACAGATACGCAGTATTTT.

The sample holds a few counts of this clonotype. The CDR3 protein is CASTEDPTIGQFF. In nucleotides, the CDR3 is TGTGCCAGTACCGAGGACCCAACGATCGGGCAGTTCTTC. The V and J genes are TRBV19 and TRBJ2-1; unclear D gene. Germline lookup yields CDR1 LNHDA and CDR2 SQIVND (reference sequence). Trimming shortened V by 7 bases and J by 12 bases, and 19 bases separated the two germline ends. The CDR3 runs to 13 residues.

V usage is TRBV20-1 and J usage is TRBJ2-5; perhaps TRBD2 as D (7 bases). Germline CDR1 and CDR2: DFQATT and SNEGSKA (reference sequence). V was shortened by 4 bases and J by 4 bases, with 22 bases between the two germline ends. This CDR3 has 16 amino acids. The CDR3 sequence: CSATPRGGAVVETQYF. CDR3 DNA sequence: TGCAGTGCTACCCCGCGTGGGGGGGCCGTGGTAGAGACCCAGTACTTC.

In this sample, this clonotype turned up many times. CDR3 coding DNA: TGTGCCACCAGCAGAGTTGGCGGGAGGGCCTGGAATGAGCAGTTCTTC. It encodes CATSRVGGRAWNEQFF. The chain combines TRBV15 with TRBJ2-1; 9 bases are shared with TRBD2. The CDR3 runs 16 residues. Looked up from germline, CDR1 is LNHNV and CDR2 is YYDKDF (reference sequence). V gave up 1 base and J gave up 7 bases; unmatched junction bases: 8.

The V call is TRBV4-1, the J call TRBJ2-7, with D tentatively TRBD1 or TRBD2 (6 bases each). CDR1 is MGHRA, CDR2 YSYEKL, per germline. Trimming left V 4 bases short and J 5 bases short, with 15 bases between. CDR3 size: 14 residues. CDR3 protein: CASSPEGGTDEQYV. The CDR3 nucleotides read TGCGCCAGCAGCCCAGAAGGGGGGACGGACGAGCAGTACGTC.

The chain combines TRBV15 with TRBJ2-3; 7 nucleotides agree with TRBD2. CDR3 length equals 18 residues. V trimming: 0 bases; J trimming: 0 bases; junction bases outside the gene matches: 9. Germline V gene lookup returns CDR1 LNHNV and CDR2 YYDKDF (reference sequence). This CDR3 reads CATSRDAPSGGSTDTQYF. CDR3 sequence (DNA): TGTGCCACCAGCAGAGATGCGCCTAGCGGTGGTAGCACAGATACGCAGTATTTT.

This clonotype was counted between two and nine times. The chain carries TRBV2 and TRBJ2-2; 12 nucleotides agree with TRBD2. Germline CDR1 SNHLY, CDR2 FYNNEI. After removal of 2 bases from V and 1 base from J, the junction contained 2 bases not matched to a gene. This CDR3 has 17 amino acids. The CDR3 protein is CASSEPSGGVNTGELFF. CDR3 DNA: TGTGCCAGCAGTGAACCTAGCGGGGGGGTGAACACCGGGGAGCTGTTTTTT.

This clonotype has a count of ten or more. The genes are TRBV2 and TRBJ1-5; TRBD1 agrees at 12 bases. Trimming cost V 8 bases and J 6 bases; bases outside gene matches: 5. CDR1 SNHLY and CDR2 FYNNEI come from the germline V gene. The CDR3 consists of 14 residues. CDR3 in amino acids: CASRDRGLSQPQHF. CDR3 nucleotides: TGTGCCAGCCGGGACAGGGGGCTTAGTCAGCCCCAGCATTTT.

The chain has TRBV15 and TRBJ2-6, with no clear D. CDR1 and CDR2 from the germline V gene are LNHNV and YYDKDF (reference sequence). The CDR3 is 16 residues long. Trimming stripped 3 bases from V and 0 bases from J, with 9 bases between. In DNA, the CDR3 is TGTGCCACCAGCAGGGCACCCCTCTCTGGGGCCAACGTCCTGACTTTC. This sequence encodes CATSRAPLSGANVLTF. Together with reference TRBV15 and TRBJ2-6, the CDR3 gives the full variable domain: DAMVIQNPRYQVTQFGKPVTLSCSQTLNHNVMYWYQQKSSQAPKLLFHYYDKDFNNEADTPDNFQSRRPNTSFCFLDIRSPGLGDTAMYLCATSRAPLSGANVLTFGAGSRLTVL.

The J gene is TRBJ1-1, the V gene TRBV11-3; weak D call: TRBD1 (6 bases). Germline CDR1 and CDR2: SGHNT and YENEEA. CDR3 length: 14 residues. V dropped 0 bases and J dropped 4 bases, with 9 bases sitting between them. The CDR3 coding sequence is TGTGCCAGCAGCTTAGACAGGGGTGTCACTGAAGCTTTCTTT. Amino acids: CASSLDRGVTEAFF.

The CDR3 sequence is CASSLFAVTQYF. The DNA of the CDR3 is TGTGCCAGCAGCTTATTTGCTGTGACCCAGTACTTC. The J gene is TRBJ2-5, the V gene TRBV7-9; unclear D gene. Germline CDR1 is SEHNR and CDR2 is FQNEAQ (reference sequence). Trimming pared 2 bases from V and 7 bases from J, leaving 8 bases between. This CDR3 has 12 amino acids. Full variable domain (remainder filled in from reference TRBV7-9 and TRBJ2-5): DTGVSQNPRHKITKRGQNVTFRCDPISEHNRLYWYRQTLGQGPEFLTYFQNEAQLEKSRLLSDRFSAERPKGSFSTLEIQRTEQGDSAMYLCASSLFAVTQYFGPGTRLLVL.

There are many counts of this clonotype. This chain connects TRBV6-4 to TRBJ2-3; TRBD2 matches 11 bases. The ends lost 5 bases at V and 7 bases at J; junction bases unmatched: 5. The CDR3 spans 14 residues. Germline V CDR1 and CDR2: MRHNA, SNTAGT. CDR3 nucleotides: TGTGCCAGCAGTCCCGGGACTAGCGGTAATACGCAGTATTTT. Its protein is CASSPGTSGNTQYF.

The sample holds many counts of this clonotype. The genes are TRBV5-1 and TRBJ2-5, with 14 bases aligning to TRBD2. This CDR3 spans 17 amino acids. CDR1 and CDR2 from the germline V gene are SGHRS and YFSETQ. J was trimmed by 3 bases and V by 3 bases; bases with no gene match: 7. CDR3 protein: CASSWTSGLAGEETQYF. CDR3 bases: TGCGCCAGCAGCTGGACTTCGGGACTAGCGGGGGAAGAGACCCAGTACTTC.